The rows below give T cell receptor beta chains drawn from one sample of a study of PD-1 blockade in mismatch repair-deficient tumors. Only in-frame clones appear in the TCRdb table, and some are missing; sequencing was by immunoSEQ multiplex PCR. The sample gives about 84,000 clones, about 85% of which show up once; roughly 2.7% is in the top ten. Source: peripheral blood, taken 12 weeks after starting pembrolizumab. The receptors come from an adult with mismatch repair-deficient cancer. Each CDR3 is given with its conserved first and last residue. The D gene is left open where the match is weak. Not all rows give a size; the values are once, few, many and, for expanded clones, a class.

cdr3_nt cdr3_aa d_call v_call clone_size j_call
TGTGCCAGTAGCCCCAGTGGGGGGGAGACCCAGTACTTC CASSPSGGETQYF . TRBV19 . TRBJ2-5
TGCAGCGCCACAGGGGGCCCTGGGAGCAATCAGCCCCAGCATTTT CSATGGPGSNQPQHF TRBD1 TRBV29-1 few TRBJ1-5
TGTGCCACCCGAAAGACACGCGAGCAGTACTTC CATRKTREQYF . TRBV6-1 . TRBJ2-7
TGTGCCTGGACCGGGAGGGGGCAAAGCAATCAGCCCCAGCATTTT CAWTGRGQSNQPQHF TRBD1 TRBV30 . TRBJ1-5
TGTGCCAGCGGACAGCTACTTCAAGGGCAGTACTTC CASGQLLQGQYF . TRBV5-8 few TRBJ2-7
TGTGCCAGCAGTTTGGGGGAGGGGAATGAGCAGTTCTTC CASSLGEGNEQFF TRBD2 TRBV27 . TRBJ2-1
TGTGCCTGGAGCTTGGGGGTCGAAGCTTTCTTT CAWSLGVEAFF . TRBV30 . TRBJ1-1
TGTGCCAGCAGCGGGGTGGGACTAGCGGAATACAATGAGCAGTTCTTC CASSGVGLAEYNEQFF TRBD2 TRBV7-8 . TRBJ2-1
TGCGCCAGCAGCATCGGGACGTTCCAAGAGACCCAGTACTTC CASSIGTFQETQYF . TRBV5-1 once TRBJ2-5
TGTGCCAGCAGTGACCCAGGGGACGAGCAGTACTTC CASSDPGDEQYF . TRBV25-1 . TRBJ2-7
TGCCGCGCGCCCCCGGGGAGGGGGGGTGGCTACACCTTC CRAPPGRGGGYTF . TRBV29-1 . TRBJ1-2
TGTGCCAGTAGTAACGGACTAGCGGATAACCAAGAGACCCAGTACTTC CASSNGLADNQETQYF TRBD2 TRBV19 . TRBJ2-5
TGCGCCAGCAGCCTCGATGCGCTCTACAATGAGCAGTTCTTC CASSLDALYNEQFF . TRBV4-1 . TRBJ2-1
TGTGCCAGCGTTCTACAGGGAGGTAGACAGCCCCAGCATTTT CASVLQGGRQPQHF . TRBV19 . TRBJ1-5
TGCGCCACCTCGTCCAACAGTTCCCCCGCCAAAAACATTCAGTACTTC CATSSNSSPAKNIQYF . TRBV10-1 . TRBJ2-4
TGTGCCAGCAGCCCCGGGACAGGCTATGGCTACACCTTC CASSPGTGYGYTF TRBD1 TRBV5-6 . TRBJ1-2
TGTGCCAGCAGCTTCAGGGGACCCACTGAAGCTTTCTTT CASSFRGPTEAFF . TRBV6-5 . TRBJ1-1
TGTGCCATAAACCGGGACGGCAATCAGCCCCAGCATTTT CAINRDGNQPQHF . TRBV10-3 . TRBJ1-5
TGTGCCAGCAGCATAACTAGGACAGGGCCCCTGGGAAATGAGCAGTTCTTC CASSITRTGPLGNEQFF TRBD1 TRBV7-9 . TRBJ2-1
TGTGCCAGCAGCTGGGGATCAGGGAGTAACTATGGCTACACCTTC CASSWGSGSNYGYTF . TRBV7-3 . TRBJ1-2
TGTGCCATCAGAGGTTCTATGGAGAACACTGAAGCTTTCTTT CAIRGSMENTEAFF . TRBV10-3 . TRBJ1-1
TGCGCCAGCAGCCAAGACCCAACGGATCGCCCTGGTGGCTACACCTTC CASSQDPTDRPGGYTF . TRBV4-1 . TRBJ1-2